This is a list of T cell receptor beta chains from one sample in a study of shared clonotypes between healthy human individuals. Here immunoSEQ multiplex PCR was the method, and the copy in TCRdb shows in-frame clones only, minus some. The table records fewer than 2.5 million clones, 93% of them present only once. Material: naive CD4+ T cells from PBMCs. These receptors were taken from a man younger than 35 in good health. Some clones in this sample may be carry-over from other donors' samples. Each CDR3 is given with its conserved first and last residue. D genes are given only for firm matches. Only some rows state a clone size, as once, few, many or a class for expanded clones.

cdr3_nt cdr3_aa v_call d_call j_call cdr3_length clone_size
TGTGCATGGGGGAGGGGAGGAATTCAATACGAGCAGTACTTC CAWGRGGIQYEQYF TRBV30 TRBD2 TRBJ2-7 14 NA
TGTGCCAGCAGCGTAGGGCAGGGTCTGTACGAGCAGTACTTC CASSVGQGLYEQYF TRBV9 NA TRBJ2-7 14 NA
TGTGCCAGCAGTCAAAGGACACAGATCTGGGAGACCCAGTACTTC CASSQRTQIWETQYF TRBV6-1 NA TRBJ2-5 15 NA
TGTGCCAGCAGTTACTCCCGGGGGCTGGGCTATGGCTACACCTTC CASSYSRGLGYGYTF TRBV6-5 NA TRBJ1-2 15 few
TGTGCCAGCAGCGTAGGGCCGGGGACCGCGCATGGCTACACCTTC CASSVGPGTAHGYTF TRBV9 NA TRBJ1-2 15 once
TGTGCCAGCACTCACTTCGGGACAGGGATGGAAGGCTACACCTTC CASTHFGTGMEGYTF TRBV28 TRBD1 TRBJ1-2 15 NA
TGTGCCATCAGTGAAAGAGGGAGGTACAGCCAAGAGACCCAGTACTTC CAISERGRYSQETQYF TRBV10-3 NA TRBJ2-5 16 NA
TGTGCCAGCAGTTCACGACAGGGAACTAACTATGGCTACACCTTC CASSSRQGTNYGYTF TRBV28 TRBD1 TRBJ1-2 15 NA
TGTGCCAGTAGCCCCGCCGGGACTAGTAATTACGAGCAGTACTTC CASSPAGTSNYEQYF TRBV19 TRBD2 TRBJ2-7 15 NA
TGTGCCATCAGTAGCACAGGGGTAGCAGATACGCAGTATTTT CAISSTGVADTQYF TRBV10-3 TRBD1 TRBJ2-3 14 NA
TGTGCCAGCAGCCAACCCGGGACAGAGCTCTATGGCTACACCTTC CASSQPGTELYGYTF TRBV14 TRBD1 TRBJ1-2 15 NA
TGTGCCAGTCTCGGGGGATTGGGTCAGCCCCAGCATTTT CASLGGLGQPQHF TRBV6-5 NA TRBJ1-5 13 NA
TGCGCCAGCAGCTTGGAGAACACAGATACGCAGTATTTT CASSLENTDTQYF TRBV5-1 NA TRBJ2-3 13 NA